What follows are 5 T cell receptor beta chains derived from one specimen sequenced in a study of cytomegalovirus exposure and HLA in healthy donors. The PCR employed 60 Vbeta primers together with 13 Jbeta primers. TCRdb's copy holds only in-frame clones and misses some; the assay was immunoSEQ multiplex PCR. Of 95,000 to 150,000 clones listed, around 75% were seen once; the top ten hold around 2%. The sample was PBMCs. Source of these receptors: a man aged 25-40 years in good health and CMV-seronegative.

The genes are TRBV29-1 and TRBJ1-1; D unclear. The V end lost 3 bases, the J end lost 1 base, and 9 bases lay between the germline ends. The V gene's germline CDR1 is SQVTM and CDR2 ANQGSEA. The CDR3 consists of 13 residues. The CDR3 DNA sequence: TGCAGCGTTGAGAGTTCGGGGAACACTGAAGCTTTCTTT. Its protein is CSVESSGNTEAFF.

The chain couples TRBV7-9 to TRBJ2-4, with unresolved D. This CDR3 is 14 amino acids long. V shed 5 bases and J shed 1 base, with 9 bases lying between them. The germline V gene encodes CDR1 SEHNR and CDR2 FQNEAQ (reference sequence). CDR3 nucleotides: TGTGCCAGCAGCCCCCGAGGCGCCAAAAACATTCAGTACTTC. Residues: CASSPRGAKNIQYF. Filled out from reference TRBV7-9 and TRBJ2-4, the complete variable domain reads DTGVSQNPRHKITKRGQNVTFRCDPISEHNRLYWYRQTLGQGPEFLTYFQNEAQLEKSRLLSDRFSAERPKGSFSTLEIQRTEQGDSAMYLCASSPRGAKNIQYFGAGTRLSVL.

CDR3 residues: CASSSGLVSYEQYF. For the CDR3, the DNA is TGTGCCAGCAGTTCTGGACTAGTCTCGTACGAGCAGTACTTC. The gene calls are TRBV6-6 and TRBJ2-7; 7 nucleotides match TRBD2. The CDR3 extends over 14 amino acids. The J segment lost 4 bases and the V segment lost 4 bases, leaving 7 bases of the junction unmatched. CDR1 is MNHNY and CDR2 is SVGAGI in the germline V gene (reference sequence).

The chain combines TRBV6-4 with TRBJ1-2; tentative D call: TRBD1 (5 bases). Germline V gene data show CDR1 as MRHNA and CDR2 as SNTAGT. CDR3 size: 16 residues. Between the trimmed V and J ends, which lost 1 base and 7 bases, there was a span of 19 bases. The CDR3 DNA sequence: TGTGCCAGCAGTGACTTACCGGCGGGGCAAGGAGTTGGCTACACCTTC. Translation gives CASSDLPAGQGVGYTF.

J is TRBJ2-5 and V is TRBV9; D uncertain. CDR1 SGDLS and CDR2 YYNGEE come from the germline V gene. The CDR3 totals 13 residues. Trimming stripped 4 bases from V and 1 base from J, with 8 bases between. This chain's CDR3 is CASSLGFQETQYF. The DNA of the CDR3 is TGTGCCAGCAGCCTCGGGTTCCAAGAGACCCAGTACTTC.